A selection of T cell receptor beta chains follows, all from one sample in a study of blood T cell repertoires in COVID-19. Libraries were prepared by immunoSEQ multiplex PCR; TCRdb keeps only in-frame clonotypes and omits some of them. In the table there are 55,000 to 65,000 clones, 75% to 85% of which are singletons. What was sequenced was peripheral blood. These receptor sequences come from a human donor in a cohort sampled during active COVID-19. CDR3s include the opening cysteine and the closing phenylalanine or tryptophan. A D gene is named only where the DNA matches it firmly. Clone size is given for some rows only: seen once, a few or many times, or a class if the clone is expanded.

clone_size j_call v_call d_call cdr3_aa cdr3_nt
. TRBJ1-2 TRBV28 TRBD1 CASSPQGAGGLYGYTF TGTGCCAGCAGTCCTCAAGGGGCAGGGGGACTCTATGGCTACACCTTC
. TRBJ2-3 TRBV5-1 TRBD2 CASSLDSGGSTDTQYF TGCGCCAGCAGCTTGGATAGCGGGGGATCCACAGATACGCAGTATTTT
. TRBJ2-3 TRBV7-2 TRBD2 CASSLVLSGGGDTQYF TGTGCCAGCAGCTTAGTGCTTAGCGGGGGGGGAGATACGCAGTATTTT
. TRBJ1-1 TRBV6-2/TRBV6-3 . CASSRGQHTEAFF TGTGCCAGCAGCCGGGGGCAACACACTGAAGCTTTCTTT
. TRBJ1-6 TRBV2 . CASKIGRLDNSPLHF TGTGCCAGCAAAATTGGCAGACTCGATAATTCACCCCTCCACTTT
few TRBJ2-2 TRBV5-1 TRBD1 CASSLNPGQGAGELFF TGCGCCAGCAGCTTGAACCCGGGACAGGGAGCGGGGGAGCTGTTTTTT
. TRBJ2-7 TRBV21-1 . CASSKVALAGGRENEQYF TGTGCCAGCAGCAAAGTGGCACTAGCGGGGGGCCGGGAGAACGAGCAGTACTTC
. TRBJ1-1 TRBV6-2/TRBV6-3 . CASSMTQNTEAFF TGTGCCAGCAGTATGACACAGAACACTGAAGCTTTCTTT
. TRBJ1-1 TRBV18 . CASSPPRGGVNTEAFF TGTGCCAGCTCACCCCCGAGGGGGGGCGTGAACACTGAAGCTTTCTTT
. TRBJ2-3 TRBV15 TRBD2 CATSSVGLAGSTDTQYF TGTGCCACCAGCAGTGTTGGGCTAGCGGGGAGCACAGATACGCAGTATTTT
. TRBJ1-1 TRBV5-1 TRBD1 CASSPGTGGAADEAFF TGCGCCAGCAGCCCCGGGACAGGGGGCGCGGCGGATGAAGCTTTCTTT
few TRBJ1-1 TRBV5-1 TRBD1 CASSPGGFSEAFF TGCGCCAGCAGCCCAGGGGGCTTTTCTGAAGCTTTCTTT
. TRBJ1-2 TRBV5-6 TRBD1 CASSLLSTGVRGYTF TGTGCCAGCAGCTTGTTGAGTACAGGGGTTCGTGGCTACACCTTC
. TRBJ2-3 TRBV10-1 TRBD2 CASSDSDGGANTQYF TGCGCCAGCAGTGACTCTGACGGGGGGGCAAATACGCAGTATTTT
. TRBJ2-7 TRBV2 TRBD1 CASRAHRGTYEQYF TGTGCCAGCAGGGCCCACAGGGGAACCTACGAGCAGTACTTC
. TRBJ1-5 TRBV3-1/TRBV3-2 TRBD1 CASSQSDRGLNQPQHF TGTGCCAGCAGCCAATCGGACAGGGGGCTCAATCAGCCCCAGCATTTT
. TRBJ2-7 TRBV2 . CASSAQEILYEQYF TGTGCCAGCAGTGCACAGGAGATTCTCTACGAGCAGTACTTC
few TRBJ2-1 TRBV11-2 TRBD2 CASSPRPGLAGLYNEQFF TGTGCCAGCAGCCCACGCCCGGGACTAGCGGGGCTGTACAATGAGCAGTTCTTC
. TRBJ1-1 TRBV30 . CAWSHQVNTEAFF TGTGCCTGGAGTCACCAGGTTAACACTGAAGCTTTCTTT
. TRBJ1-1 TRBV5-6 . CASSLAPENTEAFF TGTGCCAGCAGCTTGGCCCCAGAGAACACTGAAGCTTTCTTT
. TRBJ2-2 TRBV7-9 . CASSLERDTGELFF TGTGCCAGCAGCTTAGAGAGAGACACCGGGGAGCTGTTTTTT
few TRBJ2-2 TRBV29-1 . CSVEHGNTGELFF TGCAGCGTTGAGCACGGTAACACCGGGGAGCTGTTTTTT
. TRBJ1-2 TRBV30 . CAWSGDANYGYTF TGTGCCTGGAGCGGGGATGCTAACTATGGCTACACCTTC